Below, one T cell receptor (beta chain) is given with its context. The table lists this clone with a few counts. Its antigen is still unknown. It has no much larger one-base neighbor in the sample; base qualities were not kept. This record belongs to a study of blood T cell repertoires in COVID-19 (dated by TCRdb to the early 2020s). Regarding the research as a whole: The collaborator samples originated in the United States, Italy and Spain and spanned the acute and convalescent phases of COVID-19. The prospective study material was composed of cDNA or gDNA derived from T cells, B-cell-depleted T cells, or PBMCs. Subjects who had been exposed to COVID-19, were actively infected with it, or had recovered from it provided the deeply sampled blood TCRbeta repertoires that made up the dataset. The repertoires were released in a freely available public database meant as a resource for research on the immune response to SARS-CoV-2. The samples were drawn from the first 160 participants of the ongoing ImmuneRACE study and from 1,200 or so subjects provided by 6 global collaborators. The sample metadata nearly always contained a de-identified subject ID, COVID-19 status, age in years and sex. HLA class I and class II types, where available, came from metadata supplied by the sample provider rather than from assay-based typing.

The immunoSEQ Assay, a bias-controlled multiplex PCR, was used to amplify TCRbeta CDR3 regions from genomic DNA. Processing in the source paper ran as follows. The number of nucleated cells in each sample was estimated by amplification of reference gene primers within the assay. To quantify the absolute abundance of each unique TCRbeta CDR3 rearrangement, sequence reads were collapsed and filtered. For each sample, productive Simpson clonality was calculated as the square root of Simpson's diversity index across productive rearrangements. TCRdb retrieved this table from immuneACCESS and kept in-frame rearrangements only. Not all clones are present; in checked studies, unresolved V genes account for under half, and no reason is known for the remainder. The DNA gave D and trimming, while V, J and clone size come from that table. The sample profile shows some 260,000 clones; 88% of them were found once. The ten largest make up 6.3% of the sample.

One collaborating source in Seattle enrolled patients during active infection and followed them longitudinally through the course of disease. Each collaborating institution followed its own protocols to collect whole blood in K2EDTA tubes. For TCRbeta analysis, collaborators shipped samples as frozen whole blood, isolated PBMCs, or DNA extracted from either of those sample types. Trimming costs V 1 base and J 0 bases, and their ends lie 6 bases apart. The CDR3 has 14 amino acids, counting the end cysteine and phenylalanine. Only the CDR3 portion is preserved as DNA: 42 bases, with reading frame beginning at the first base. In the germline V gene, CDR1 corresponds to MGHRA and CDR2 to YSYEKL. General findings and caveats noted by the study authors: Clinical and demographic metadata were provided uncurated, with the amount varying by source and participant.

The receptor was derived from a woman aged 25 to 39 with COVID-19, enrolled during active disease. The chain joins TRBV4-1 to TRBJ1-2, with no D gene named confidently. Sequenced: peripheral blood. The DNA sequence is TGCGCCAGCAGCCAAGGCGGTACTAACTATGGCTACACCTTC. Translated, it reads CASSQGGTNYGYTF.